Below are 16 T cell receptor beta chains sequenced from a single sample in a study of blood T cells in healthy people across ages. Primed by a sample-barcoded 5' primer and a J-beta primer mix, a second PCR proceeded for about 6 to 12 cycles. TCRdb re-called the 5' RACE reads through MiXCR, storing one row per CDR3 protein. This table holds roughly 930,000 distinct CDR3 sequences, roughly 43% found once. The material sequenced was blood. All receptors derive from a man younger than 45 in good health.

This chain connects TRBV12-3 or TRBV12-4 to TRBJ1-2; D might be TRBD1 (5 bases). The CDR3 contains 13 residues. V dropped 4 bases and J dropped 7 bases, with 13 bases sitting between them. The CDR3 DNA reads TGTGCCAGCAGTTCCGGGGCAAAGCCTGGCTACACCTTC. Translating gives CASSSGAKPGYTF.

The chain employs TRBV30 and TRBJ2-2; D call uncertain. The CDR3 totals 10 residues. Germline CDR1 GTSNPN, CDR2 SVGIG (reference sequence). V dropped 8 bases and J dropped 6 bases, with 7 bases sitting between them. The CDR3 DNA reads as TGTGCCGGAGTATCCGGGGAGCTGTTTTTT. This translates into CAGVSGELFF.

The table lists this clonotype with a few counts. The J gene is TRBJ2-3, the V gene TRBV10-3; the match to TRBD2 covers 7 bases. The CDR3 loop spans 15 amino acids. The J segment lost 0 bases and the V segment lost 6 bases, leaving 6 bases of the junction unmatched. Germline CDR1 is ENHRY and CDR2 is SYGVKD. As DNA, the CDR3 is TGTGCCATCAGGGCGACTAGCCCTAGCACAGATACGCAGTATTTT. Translation: CAIRATSPSTDTQYF.

This rearrangement joins TRBV20-1 to TRBJ2-3, with 11 bases identical to TRBD2. CDR1 DFQATT and CDR2 SNEGSKA come from the germline V gene (reference sequence). This CDR3 has 15 residues. DNA of the CDR3: TGCAGCGCCAGACGACTAGCGGGGAGCACAGATACGCAGTATTTT. Its translation is CSARRLAGSTDTQYF.

This clonotype was recorded a few times. The gene calls are TRBV20-1 and TRBJ2-1; D is possibly TRBD1 (5 bases). V lost 4 bases to trimming and J lost 13 bases, with 29 bases between them. This CDR3 has 16 amino acids. Germline values: CDR1 DFQATT, CDR2 SNEGSKA (reference sequence). CDR3 sequence (DNA): TGCAGTGCTACTGATAGGCAGGGAACCGACCAAGAGACCCAGTTCTTC. Its protein product is CSATDRQGTDQETQFF.

The sample holds many counts of this clonotype. This sequence joins TRBV3-1 and TRBJ1-1; no clear D. V lost 3 bases and J 11 bases, leaving 10 bases between the germline ends. The germline V gene has CDR1 LGHDT and CDR2 YNNKEL (reference sequence). The CDR3 has 11 residues. DNA of the CDR3: TGTGCCAGCAGCCATTCACGGGCGGCTTTCTTT. Translated, it gives CASSHSRAAFF.

The chain employs TRBV15 and TRBJ2-1; possibly TRBD1 or TRBD2 for D (5 bases each). CDR1 is LNHNV and CDR2 is YYDKDF in the germline V gene (reference sequence). The CDR3 consists of 16 residues. V lost 3 bases and J 1 base, leaving 13 bases between the germline ends. CDR3 in DNA: TGTGCCACCAGCAGCTCTCCGGGACGGTCCTACAATGAGCAGTTCTTC. Residues: CATSSSPGRSYNEQFF.

This sequence joins TRBV7-8 and TRBJ2-1; D gene unclear. V lost 5 bases and J 2 bases, leaving 10 bases between the germline ends. Looked up from germline, CDR1 is SGHVS and CDR2 is FQNEAQ. The CDR3 runs 14 residues. In nucleotides, the CDR3 is TGTGCCAGCAGCCCGAGCGAGACCTACAATGAGCAGTTCTTC. It yields the protein CASSPSETYNEQFF.

This clonotype was counted a few times. The rearrangement joins TRBV27 to TRBJ2-7; maybe TRBD2 (5 bases). Germline lookup yields CDR1 MNHEY and CDR2 SMNVEV (reference sequence). V was trimmed by 6 bases and J by 3 bases, leaving 18 bases between them. CDR3 size: 15 residues. CDR3 coding DNA: TGTGCCAGCAGCTCCCCGTCTGGCGGGTTCTACGAGCAGTACTTC. It translates to CASSSPSGGFYEQYF.

This clonotype occurred a few times. This chain links TRBV6-5 with TRBJ2-5, with D tentatively TRBD1 or TRBD2 (5 bases each). This CDR3 comprises 11 residues. V lost 0 bases to trimming and J lost 11 bases, with 7 bases between them. Germline loops: CDR1 MNHEY, CDR2 SVGAGI. As DNA, the CDR3 is TGTGCCAGCAGTTACTCGGGGGTGCAGTACTTC. Amino acids: CASSYSGVQYF.

The genes are TRBV2 and TRBJ2-1; a weak D match, TRBD2 (7 bases). V lost 6 bases to trimming and J lost 6 bases, with 12 bases between them. The germline CDR1 and CDR2 sequences are SNHLY and FYNNEI. The CDR3 is 13 amino acids. Written as DNA, the CDR3 is TGTGCCAGCAGGGAGGGGGGGCCCAATGAGCAGTTCTTC. Translation: CASREGGPNEQFF.

This clonotype was recorded a few times. The chain links TRBV6-2 or TRBV6-3 to TRBJ2-7, with 7 bases matching TRBD2. The CDR3 consists of 12 residues. The germline V gene has CDR1 MNHEY and CDR2 SVGEGT. V dropped 7 bases and J dropped 2; count of bases not matched to a gene: 2. CDR3 sequence reads: CASMAGAYEQYF. CDR3 coding DNA: TGTGCCAGCATGGCGGGGGCCTACGAGCAGTACTTC.

The CDR3 DNA reads as TGTGCCAGCAGTCCCCCGGGAACAGTCCGAAGGAGCACTGAAGCTTTCTTT. The encoded protein is CASSPPGTVRRSTEAFF. V gene TRBV12-3 or TRBV12-4 combines with J gene TRBJ1-1; no firm D call. The CDR3 sequence is 17 residues long. V lost 5 bases and J lost 4, with 23 bases in between.

This clonotype has a handful of counts. This rearrangement joins TRBV7-2 to TRBJ2-7; D might be TRBD2 (6 bases). V was cut by 1 base and J by 3 bases, with 13 bases left in between. The CDR3 is 15 residues long. Germline V lookup: CDR1 SGHTA, CDR2 FQGNSA. The CDR3 is CASSLGGGAYYEQYF. The CDR3 DNA is TGTGCCAGCAGCTTAGGCGGAGGGGCCTACTACGAGCAGTACTTC. Drawing the rest from reference TRBV7-2 and TRBJ2-7, the complete variable domain is GAGVSQSPSNKVTEKGKDVELRCDPISGHTALYWYRQSLGQGLEFLIYFQGNSAPDKSGLPSDRFSAERTGGSVSTLTIQRTQQEDSAVYLCASSLGGGAYYEQYFGPGTRLTVT.

This clonotype was found a few times. The chain has TRBV29-1 and TRBJ2-7; tentative D call: TRBD2 (6 bases). The germline gives CDR1 SQVTM, CDR2 ANQGSEA. This CDR3 spans 15 amino acids. V lost 4 bases to trimming and J lost 2 bases, with 18 bases between them. CDR3 sequence reads: CSVVPPGLVTYEQYF. CDR3 DNA: TGCAGCGTTGTACCCCCGGGACTTGTAACCTACGAGCAGTACTTC.

The V and J genes are TRBV6-1 and TRBJ1-1; 7 positions agree with TRBD1. V shed 2 bases and J 5 bases; nucleotides not matched to a gene: 11. Germline assignment: CDR1 MNHNS and CDR2 SASEGT. CDR3 length equals 16 residues. The CDR3 sequence is CASSEPGQDYGTEAFF. DNA for the CDR3: TGTGCCAGCAGTGAACCAGGACAGGACTATGGTACTGAAGCTTTCTTT.